This TCR beta chain appears in the sequencing data of a study of regulatory T cells in long-lasting Graves disease. According to the study, TCR beta libraries were built with iRepertoire HTBI primers and CDR3-region Arm-PCR. TCRdb fed the multiplex PCR reads into MiXCR, producing one record per CDR3 protein. Of hundreds of thousands of distinct CDR3 sequences listed, 15% to 20% are singletons. Time point given: newly diagnosed GD, antithyroid drugs for less than 3 months. Researchers made the TCR library from RNA that was extracted from PBMCs. The data were also submitted as part of a second study, on T cells in Graves' hyperthyroidism and ophthalmopathy.

The source is a woman aged 25 to 39 with Graves disease. Here the sequenced sample was peripheral blood mononuclear cells (PBMCs), taken at new diagnosis, from a patient treated with antithyroid drugs.

The CDR3 sequence: CASSQDRLYRGGYGYTF. The CDR3 nucleotides are TGTGCCAGCAGCCAAGATAGGTTGTACAGGGGCGGATATGGCTACACCTTC. The rearrangement links TRBV4-2 to TRBJ1-2; TRBD1 matches 7 bases. This CDR3 region has 17 residues. The V gene end was trimmed by 0 bases and the J gene end by 5 bases; junction bases not matched to a gene: 12. Germline V gene lookup returns CDR1 LGHNA and CDR2 YNFKEQ.